This T cell receptor beta chain is drawn from a study of CD8+CD57+ T cells in acquired aplastic anemia. Overall study: Yields of DNA that came from sorted CD4+ and CD8+ cells averaged about 3 ug.

Genomic DNA provided the template from which TCR beta VDJ and CDR3 profiles were obtained. MiXCR, applied by TCRdb to the reads, yields one record per CDR3 protein. The sample records 50,000 or so distinct CDR3 sequences, roughly 60% being singletons. The sequenced patients had an expansion of CD8+CD57+ cells seen by flow cytometry. At blood sampling, none of the patients had yet received therapy. The CDR3 sequence is 16 residues long. Germline V CDR1 and CDR2: SSHAT, FNYEAQ (reference sequence). Notes on this clonotype: The junction shows a germline mismatch at one end, possibly a read error.

The sequenced sample was sorted CD4+, CD8+, or CD8+CD57+ T cells (not recorded which) from PBMCs. This receptor was taken from a human donor with aplastic anemia. The V call is TRBV7-7, the J call TRBJ1-6; D remains unclear. This chain's CDR3 is CASSLAGKTPNSPLHF. Written as DNA, the CDR3 is TGTGCTAGCAGCTTGGCCGGGAAGACACCTAATTCACCCCTCCACTTT. Supplemented by reference TRBV7-7 and TRBJ1-6, the full variable domain reads GAGVSQSPRYKVTKRGQDVTLRCDPISSHATLYWYQQALGQGPEFLTYFNYEAQPDKSGLPSDRFSAERPEGSISTLTIQRTEQRDSAMYRCASSLAGKTPNSPLHFGNGTRLTVT.